A single TCR beta chain is shown here with its context. The junction and the germline gene differ at one end; a read error may be behind it. This specimen comes from a study of tumor-infiltrating lymphocytes in primary liver carcinoma. Bulk tissue was left unsorted, and RNA and DNA were co-extracted from about 20-30 mg of it. The patients lived with chronic HBV infection and had not yet received any treatment. The input was 450 to 500 ng total RNA; TCR beta cDNA was made from it with a constant-region primer. Slightly modified ARM-PCR served as the procedure for the TCR beta libraries. These libraries came from three rounds of nested multiplex PCR. The study ran its first two PCR rounds for nine to ten cycles each, using TRBV1-TRBV30 forward primers and a C-beta reverse primer. In TCRdb, the multiplex PCR reads were re-called with MiXCR into one record per CDR3 protein. This sample has 110,000 or so distinct CDR3 sequences; approximately 82% occur once, and the top ten carry about a fifth.

The CDR3 covers 14 residues. Germline-derived CDR1 and CDR2 are MGHRA and YSYEKL. The chain has TRBV4-1 and TRBJ2-2, with D possibly TRBD2 on 6 matching bases. Sequences were obtained from liver tumor tissue from sampling region 3. Described subset: tumor region T3, left-lateral pole. The receptor comes from a man between 40 and 49 years old with primary liver carcinoma and hepatitis B virus infection. The CDR3 nucleotides read TGTACCAGCAGCGGGCGGGGAAATGCCGGGGAGCTGTTTTTT. Translation gives CTSSGRGNAGELFF.